This T cell receptor (beta chain) was recorded in a study of shared clonotypes between healthy human individuals. This CDR3 spans 13 amino acids. V was pared by 3 bases and J by 6 bases, with 11 bases between. Germline CDR1 is SEHNR and CDR2 is FQNEAQ (reference sequence). Measured with immunoSEQ multiplex PCR; TCRdb has only the in-frame clones, and not every one. The sample shows fewer than 2.5 million clones, 93% of them seen only once. V usage is TRBV7-9 and J usage is TRBJ1-2; weak D call: TRBD1 (6 bases). The sequence came from a man younger than 30 in good health. Some clones in this sample may be carry-over from other donors' samples. Sequencing was done on a sample of naive CD4+ T cells from PBMCs. Subset denoted: CD45RA+ positively selected. The CDR3 DNA reads as TGTGCCAGCAGCTTTCGGGGGCTTAATGGCTACACCTTC. Translated, it gives CASSFRGLNGYTF.